This T cell receptor beta chain originates from a study of blood T cell repertoires in COVID-19. Study at large: Sources were T cells, B-cell-depleted T cells, or PBMCs; the material itself was cDNA or gDNA.

Self-reported history from a screening survey and questionnaire set each donor's cohort. Germline CDR1 reads SGHRS; CDR2 reads YFSETQ. Trimming stripped 3 bases from V and 3 bases from J, with 16 bases between. There are 15 residues in the CDR3. Clones were sequenced by immunoSEQ multiplex PCR, and TCRdb holds only the in-frame ones, with some missing. The table includes about 290,000 clones, 89% detected once. Source material: PBMCs or T cells enriched from blood (not recorded which). The genes are TRBV5-1 and TRBJ2-7; D perhaps matches TRBD1 (6 bases). This clonotype originated in a woman between 40 and 50 years old who had recovered from COVID-19. The CDR3 reads CASSSTGTTVYEQYF. The CDR3 nucleotides are TGCGCCAGCAGCTCAACCGGGACAACCGTCTACGAGCAGTACTTC.